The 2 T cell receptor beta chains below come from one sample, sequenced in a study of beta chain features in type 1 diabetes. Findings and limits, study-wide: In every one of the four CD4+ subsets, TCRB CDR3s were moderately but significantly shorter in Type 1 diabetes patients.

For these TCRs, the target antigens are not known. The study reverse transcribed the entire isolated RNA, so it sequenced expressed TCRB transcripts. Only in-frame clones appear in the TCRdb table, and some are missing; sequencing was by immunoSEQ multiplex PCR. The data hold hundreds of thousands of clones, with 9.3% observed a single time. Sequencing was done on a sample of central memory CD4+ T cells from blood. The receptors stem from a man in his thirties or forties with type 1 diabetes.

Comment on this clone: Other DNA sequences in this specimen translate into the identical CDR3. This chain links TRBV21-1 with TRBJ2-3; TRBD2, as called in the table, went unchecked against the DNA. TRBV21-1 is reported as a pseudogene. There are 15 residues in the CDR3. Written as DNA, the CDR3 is TGTGCCAGCACCCCCCCGGGACTGAGCACAGATACGCAGTATTTT. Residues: CASTPPGLSTDTQYF.

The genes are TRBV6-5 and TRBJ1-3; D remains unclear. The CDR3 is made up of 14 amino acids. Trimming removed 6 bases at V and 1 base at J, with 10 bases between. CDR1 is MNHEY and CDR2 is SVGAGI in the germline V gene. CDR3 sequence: CASSDDISGNTIYF. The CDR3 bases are TGTGCCAGCAGCGACGACATTTCTGGAAACACCATATATTTT.